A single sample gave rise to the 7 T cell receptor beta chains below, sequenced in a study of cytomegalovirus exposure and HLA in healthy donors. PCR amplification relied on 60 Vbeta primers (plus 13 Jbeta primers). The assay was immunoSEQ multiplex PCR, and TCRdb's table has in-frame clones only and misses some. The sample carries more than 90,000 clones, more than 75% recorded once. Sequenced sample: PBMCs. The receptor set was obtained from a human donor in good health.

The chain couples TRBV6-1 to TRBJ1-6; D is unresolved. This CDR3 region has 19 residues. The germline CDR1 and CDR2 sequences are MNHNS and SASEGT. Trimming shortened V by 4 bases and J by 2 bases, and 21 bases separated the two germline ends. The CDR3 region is CASSGIPKLSRPYNSPLHF. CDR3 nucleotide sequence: TGTGCCAGCAGTGGGATACCTAAACTTTCTAGGCCCTATAATTCACCCCTCCACTTT.

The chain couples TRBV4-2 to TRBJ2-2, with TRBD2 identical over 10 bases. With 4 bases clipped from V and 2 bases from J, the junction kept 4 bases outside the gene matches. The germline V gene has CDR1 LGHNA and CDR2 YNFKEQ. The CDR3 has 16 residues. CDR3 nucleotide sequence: TGTGCCAGCAGCCTATTAGCGGGGGGCAACACCGGGGAGCTGTTTTTT. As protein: CASSLLAGGNTGELFF.

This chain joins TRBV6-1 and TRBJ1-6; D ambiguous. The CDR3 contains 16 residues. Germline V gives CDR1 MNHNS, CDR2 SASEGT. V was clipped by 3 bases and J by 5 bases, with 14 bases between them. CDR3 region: CASSESELINNSPLHF. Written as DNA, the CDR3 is TGTGCCAGCAGTGAGTCGGAGTTAATCAATAATTCACCCCTCCACTTT.

CDR3 loop: CASSLTGQRIPLYGYTF. As DNA, the CDR3 is TGTGCCAGCAGCTTAACCGGACAGAGGATCCCACTCTATGGCTACACCTTC. J is TRBJ1-2 and V is TRBV7-9; TRBD1 might be the D (6 bases). Germline V gene sequence: CDR1 SEHNR, CDR2 FQNEAQ (reference sequence). The CDR3 has 17 amino acids. V was shortened by 2 bases and J by 4 bases, with 20 bases between the two germline ends.

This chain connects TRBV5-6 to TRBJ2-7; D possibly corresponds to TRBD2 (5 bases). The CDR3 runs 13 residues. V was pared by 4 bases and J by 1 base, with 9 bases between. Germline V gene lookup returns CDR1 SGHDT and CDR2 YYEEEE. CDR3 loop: CASSEGGSYEQYF. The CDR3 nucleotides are TGTGCCAGCAGCGAGGGCGGATCCTACGAGCAGTACTTC. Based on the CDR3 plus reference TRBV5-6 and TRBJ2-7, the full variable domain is DAGVTQSPTHLIKTRGQQVTLRCSPKSGHDTVSWYQQALGQGPQFIFQYYEEEERQRGNFPDRFSGHQFPNYSSELNVNALLLGDSALYLCASSEGGSYEQYFGPGTRLTVT.

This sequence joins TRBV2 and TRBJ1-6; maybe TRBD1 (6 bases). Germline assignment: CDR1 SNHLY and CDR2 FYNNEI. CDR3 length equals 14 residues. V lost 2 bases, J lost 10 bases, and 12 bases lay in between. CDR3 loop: CASSEQGLGSPLHF. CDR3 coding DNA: TGTGCCAGCAGTGAACAGGGGCTAGGATCACCCCTCCACTTT.

The DNA for the CDR3 is TGTGCCAGCAGCCCGCGTCCCGGGACAGGGACGAACACCGGGGAGCTGTTTTTT. Protein: CASSPRPGTGTNTGELFF. The gene calls are TRBV7-9 and TRBJ2-2; 9 nucleotides align to TRBD1. The CDR3 consists of 18 residues. V trimming: 5 bases; J trimming: 0 bases; junction bases outside the gene matches: 10. The germline gives CDR1 SEHNR, CDR2 FQNEAQ (reference sequence).